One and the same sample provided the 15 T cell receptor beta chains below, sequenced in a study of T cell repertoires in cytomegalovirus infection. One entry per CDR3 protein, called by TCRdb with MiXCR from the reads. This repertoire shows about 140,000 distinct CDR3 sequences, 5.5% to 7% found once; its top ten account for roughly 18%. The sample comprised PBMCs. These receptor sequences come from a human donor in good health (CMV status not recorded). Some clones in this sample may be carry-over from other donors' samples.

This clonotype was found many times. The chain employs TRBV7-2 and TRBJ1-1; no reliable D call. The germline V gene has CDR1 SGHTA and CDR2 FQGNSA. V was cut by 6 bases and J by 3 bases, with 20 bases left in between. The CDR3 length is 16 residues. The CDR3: CASRRFQAPRDTEAFF. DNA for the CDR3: TGTGCCAGCAGGAGGTTCCAGGCCCCGAGGGACACTGAAGCTTTCTTT.

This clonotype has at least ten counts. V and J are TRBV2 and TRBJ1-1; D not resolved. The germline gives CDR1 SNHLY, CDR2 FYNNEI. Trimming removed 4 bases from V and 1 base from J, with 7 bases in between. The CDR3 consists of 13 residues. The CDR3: CASSVKGNTEAFF. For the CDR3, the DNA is TGTGCCAGCAGTGTCAAGGGGAACACTGAAGCTTTCTTT.

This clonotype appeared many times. The chain's CDR3 is CASSLTRYYGYTF. DNA of the CDR3: TGTGCCAGCAGCCTCACGAGGTACTATGGCTACACCTTC. The chain has TRBV28 and TRBJ1-2; D uncertain. The CDR3 extends over 13 amino acids. V lost 6 bases and J lost 3, with 11 bases in between. Germline-derived CDR1 and CDR2 are MDHEN and SYDVKM.

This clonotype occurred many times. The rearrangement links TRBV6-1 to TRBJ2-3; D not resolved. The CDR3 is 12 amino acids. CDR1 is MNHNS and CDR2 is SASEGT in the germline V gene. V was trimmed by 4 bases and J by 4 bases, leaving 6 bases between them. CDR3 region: CASSGFSDTQYF. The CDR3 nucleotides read TGTGCCAGCAGTGGTTTTTCAGATACGCAGTATTTT.

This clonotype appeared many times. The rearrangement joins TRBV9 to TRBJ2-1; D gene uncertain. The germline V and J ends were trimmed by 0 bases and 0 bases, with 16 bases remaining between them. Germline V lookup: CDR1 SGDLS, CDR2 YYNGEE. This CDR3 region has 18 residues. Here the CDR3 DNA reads TGTGCCAGCAGCGTAGCTACCAGGAGTCAAGGCTCCTACAATGAGCAGTTCTTC. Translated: CASSVATRSQGSYNEQFF.

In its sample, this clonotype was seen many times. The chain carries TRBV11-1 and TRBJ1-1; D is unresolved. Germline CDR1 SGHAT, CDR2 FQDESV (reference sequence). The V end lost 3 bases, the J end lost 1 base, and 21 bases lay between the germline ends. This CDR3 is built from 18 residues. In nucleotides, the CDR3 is TGTGCCAGCAGCTTGCTTGGGAGGGCGCGGCGCTCGAACACTGAAGCTTTCTTT. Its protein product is CASSLLGRARRSNTEAFF.

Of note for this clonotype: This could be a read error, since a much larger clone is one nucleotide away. CDR3 in amino acids: CASSQVHFGTGGFREQHF. The CDR3, as DNA: TGTGCCAGCAGCCAAGTGCACTTCGGGACAGGGGGTTTTCGCGAGCAGCACTTC. The V call is TRBV14, the J call TRBJ2-7, with TRBD1 matching 11 bases. CDR1 SGHDN and CDR2 FVKESK come from the germline V gene. The CDR3 totals 18 residues.

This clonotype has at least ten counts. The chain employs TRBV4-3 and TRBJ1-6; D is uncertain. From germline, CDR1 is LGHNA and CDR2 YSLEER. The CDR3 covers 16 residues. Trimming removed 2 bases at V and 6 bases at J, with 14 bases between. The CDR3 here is CASSQMLGLSNSPLHF. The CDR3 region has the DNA TGCGCCAGCAGCCAAATGTTAGGTCTGTCTAATTCACCCCTCCACTTT.

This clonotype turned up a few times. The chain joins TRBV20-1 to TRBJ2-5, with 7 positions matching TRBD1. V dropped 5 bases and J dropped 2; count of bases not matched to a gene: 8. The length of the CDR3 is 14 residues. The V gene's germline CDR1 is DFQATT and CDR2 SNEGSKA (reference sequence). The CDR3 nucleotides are TGCAGTGCTGCACCGGGACAGCTACAAGAGACCCAGTACTTC. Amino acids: CSAAPGQLQETQYF.

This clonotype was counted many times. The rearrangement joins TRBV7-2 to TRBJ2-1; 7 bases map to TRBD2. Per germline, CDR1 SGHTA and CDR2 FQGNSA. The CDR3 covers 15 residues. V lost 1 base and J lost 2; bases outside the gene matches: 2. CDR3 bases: TGTGCCAGCAGCTTAGATCGGGGGGCCTACAATGAGCAGTTCTTC. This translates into CASSLDRGAYNEQFF.

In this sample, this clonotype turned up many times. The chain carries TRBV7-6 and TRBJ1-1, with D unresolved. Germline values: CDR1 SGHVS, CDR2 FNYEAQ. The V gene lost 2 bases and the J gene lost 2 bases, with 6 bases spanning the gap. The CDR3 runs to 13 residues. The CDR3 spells CASSLSSNTEAFF. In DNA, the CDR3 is TGTGCCAGCAGCTTAAGCTCCAACACTGAAGCTTTCTTT.

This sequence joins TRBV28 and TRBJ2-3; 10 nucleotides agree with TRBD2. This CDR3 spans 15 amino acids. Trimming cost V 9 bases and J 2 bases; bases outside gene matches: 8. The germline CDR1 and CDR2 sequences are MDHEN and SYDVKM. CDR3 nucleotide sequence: TGTGCCAGTAGCGGGGGGCCACCCTACACAGATACGCAGTATTTT. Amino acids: CASSGGPPYTDTQYF. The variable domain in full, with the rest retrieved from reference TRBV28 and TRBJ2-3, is DVKVTQSSRYLVKRTGEKVFLECVQDMDHENMFWYRQDPGLGLRLIYFSYDVKMKEKGDIPEGYSVSREKKERFSLILESASTNQTSMYLCASSGGPPYTDTQYFGPGTRLTVL.

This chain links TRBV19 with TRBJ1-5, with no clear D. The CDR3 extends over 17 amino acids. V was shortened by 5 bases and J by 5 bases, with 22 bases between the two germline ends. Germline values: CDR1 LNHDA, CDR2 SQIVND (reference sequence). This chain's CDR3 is CASSVLPQHSGDQPQHF. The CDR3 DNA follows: TGTGCCAGTAGTGTACTACCCCAACACAGTGGAGATCAGCCCCAGCATTTT.

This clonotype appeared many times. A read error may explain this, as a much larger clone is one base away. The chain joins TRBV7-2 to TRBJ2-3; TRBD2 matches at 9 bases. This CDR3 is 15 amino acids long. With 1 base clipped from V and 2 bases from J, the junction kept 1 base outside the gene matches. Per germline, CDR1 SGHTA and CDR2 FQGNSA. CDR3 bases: TGTGCCAGCAGCTTAGGGACTAGCGTCACAGATACGCAGTATTTT. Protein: CASSLGTSVTDTQYF. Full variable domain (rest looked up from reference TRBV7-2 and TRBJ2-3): GAGVSQSPSNKVTEKGKDVELRCDPISGHTALYWYRQSLGQGLEFLIYFQGNSAPDKSGLPSDRFSAERTGGSVSTLTIQRTQQEDSAVYLCASSLGTSVTDTQYFGPGTRLTVL.

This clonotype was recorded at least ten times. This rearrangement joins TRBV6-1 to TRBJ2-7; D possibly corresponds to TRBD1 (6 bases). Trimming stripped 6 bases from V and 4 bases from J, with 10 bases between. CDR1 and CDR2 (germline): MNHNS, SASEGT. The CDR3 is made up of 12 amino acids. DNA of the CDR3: TGTGCCAGCAGACGCAGGGGTTACGAGCAGTACTTC. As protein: CASRRRGYEQYF.